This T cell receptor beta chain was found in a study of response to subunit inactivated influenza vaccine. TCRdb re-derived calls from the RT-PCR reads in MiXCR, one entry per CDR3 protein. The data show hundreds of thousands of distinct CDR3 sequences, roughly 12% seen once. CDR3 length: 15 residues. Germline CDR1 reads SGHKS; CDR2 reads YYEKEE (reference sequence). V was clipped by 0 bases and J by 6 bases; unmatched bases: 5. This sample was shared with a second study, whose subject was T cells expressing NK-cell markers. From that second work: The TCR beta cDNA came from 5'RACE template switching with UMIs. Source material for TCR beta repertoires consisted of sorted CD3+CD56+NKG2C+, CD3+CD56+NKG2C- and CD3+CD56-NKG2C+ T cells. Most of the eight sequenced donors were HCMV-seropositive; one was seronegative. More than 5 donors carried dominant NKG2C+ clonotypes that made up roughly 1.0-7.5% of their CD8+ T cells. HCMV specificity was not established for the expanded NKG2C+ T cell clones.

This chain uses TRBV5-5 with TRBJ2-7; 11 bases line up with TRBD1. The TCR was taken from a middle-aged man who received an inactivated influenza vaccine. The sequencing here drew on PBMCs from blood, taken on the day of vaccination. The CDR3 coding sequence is TGTGCCAGCAGCTTGGTTTGGACAGGGGGCTTCGAGCAGTACTTC. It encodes CASSLVWTGGFEQYF.